This T cell receptor (beta chain) was identified in a study of T-cell reconstitution after alpha-beta-depleted transplantation in children. This CDR3 contains 17 residues. Germline-derived CDR1 and CDR2 are MDHEN and SYDVKM. V lost 5 bases to trimming and J lost 0 bases, with 14 bases between them. During its preparation, the TCRbeta library received unique molecular identifiers. TCRdb recomputed calls from the PCR reads with MiXCR, one row per CDR3 protein. Of about 410,000 distinct CDR3 sequences in the sample, over 20% are singletons; the top ten hold around 4%. The chain links TRBV28 to TRBJ1-6; maybe TRBD1 (5 bases). This receptor was taken from a human donor who donated a stem cell graft to a child with acute myeloid leukemia. Sequences were derived from PBMCs from the stem cell graft donor, sampled from the stem cell graft. The CDR3 is CASSQTTVSSYNSPLHF. CDR3 DNA sequence: TGTGCCAGCAGTCAAACGACAGTGAGCTCCTATAATTCACCCCTCCACTTT. The whole variable domain, filled in from reference TRBV28 and TRBJ1-6, reads DVKVTQSSRYLVKRTGEKVFLECVQDMDHENMFWYRQDPGLGLRLIYFSYDVKMKEKGDIPEGYSVSREKKERFSLILESASTNQTSMYLCASSQTTVSSYNSPLHFGNGTRLTVT.